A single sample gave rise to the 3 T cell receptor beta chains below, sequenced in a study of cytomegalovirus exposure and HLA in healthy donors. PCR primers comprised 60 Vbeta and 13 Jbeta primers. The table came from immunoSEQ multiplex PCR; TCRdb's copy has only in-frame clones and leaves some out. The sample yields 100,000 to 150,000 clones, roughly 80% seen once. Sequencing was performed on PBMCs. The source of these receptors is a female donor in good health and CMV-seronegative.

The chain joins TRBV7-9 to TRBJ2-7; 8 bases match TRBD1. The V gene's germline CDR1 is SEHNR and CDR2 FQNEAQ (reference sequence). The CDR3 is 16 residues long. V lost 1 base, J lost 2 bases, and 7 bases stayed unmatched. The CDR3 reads CASSLGSDRGTYEQYF. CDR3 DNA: TGTGCCAGCAGCTTAGGCTCCGACAGGGGTACCTACGAGCAGTACTTC.

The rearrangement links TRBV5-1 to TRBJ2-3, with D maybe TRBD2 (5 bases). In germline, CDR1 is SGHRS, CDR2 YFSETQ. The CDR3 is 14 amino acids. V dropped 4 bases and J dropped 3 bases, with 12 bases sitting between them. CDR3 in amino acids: CASSQTPGTDTQYF. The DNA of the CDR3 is TGCGCCAGCAGCCAAACTCCGGGGACAGATACGCAGTATTTT.

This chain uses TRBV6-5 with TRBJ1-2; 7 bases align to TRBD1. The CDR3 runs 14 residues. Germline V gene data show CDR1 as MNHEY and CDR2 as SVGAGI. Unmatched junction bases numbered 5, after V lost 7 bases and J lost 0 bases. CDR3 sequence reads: CASTTGTANYGYTF. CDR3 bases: TGTGCCAGCACTACCGGGACAGCTAACTATGGCTACACCTTC.